One sample yielded the 12 T cell receptor beta chains listed below, sequenced in a study of graft-versus-host responses after intestinal transplantation. Assay used: immunoSEQ multiplex PCR; TCRdb lists only in-frame clones, some missing. The profile shows fewer than 130,000 clones, 90% to 95% of them singletons. These receptors are not linked to any known antigen. The sample in question was unstimulated CD8+ T cells sorted from spleen or lymph node cells, obtained before intestinal transplant. These receptors came from a human donor who received an intestinal transplant.

V and J are TRBV14 and TRBJ2-5; no clear D gene. This CDR3 spans 16 amino acids. Germline CDR1 is SGHDN and CDR2 is FVKESK. V gave up 3 bases and J gave up 5 bases, with 19 bases separating them. The CDR3 nucleotides read TGTGCCAGCAGCCACGCCTACTTGGGCGCTGGGGAGACCCAGTACTTC. Its protein product is CASSHAYLGAGETQYF.

This chain uses TRBV2 with TRBJ2-5; D tentatively fits TRBD1 or TRBD2 (5 bases each). Germline V lookup: CDR1 SNHLY, CDR2 FYNNEI. The ends were cut back, 0 bases at V and 3 bases at J, with 11 bases in the middle. The CDR3 is made up of 15 amino acids. CDR3 sequence reads: CASSEARAGKETQYF. CDR3 DNA sequence: TGTGCCAGCAGTGAAGCGCGGGCAGGGAAAGAGACCCAGTACTTC.

The rearrangement links TRBV2 to TRBJ2-2, with 10 bases aligning to TRBD2. CDR1 is SNHLY and CDR2 is FYNNEI in the germline V gene. Losses at the gene ends were 10 bases for V and 0 bases for J; bases not matched to a gene: 5. The CDR3 runs to 15 residues. The CDR3 sequence is CATQAGGTNTGELFF. For the CDR3, the DNA is TGTGCCACCCAAGCGGGAGGGACGAACACCGGGGAGCTGTTTTTT. Based on the CDR3 plus reference TRBV2 and TRBJ2-2, the full variable domain is EPEVTQTPSHQVTQMGQEVILRCVPISNHLYFYWYRQILGQKVEFLVSFYNNEISEKSEIFDDQFSVERPDGSNFTLKIRSTKLEDSAMYFCATQAGGTNTGELFFGEGSRLTVL.

The chain carries TRBV4-1 and TRBJ2-2, with D tentatively TRBD1 (5 bases). The V gene's germline CDR1 is MGHRA and CDR2 YSYEKL. Trimming took off 6 bases at V and 6 bases at J, with 17 bases between the two ends. The CDR3 runs to 15 residues. CDR3 nucleotides: TGCGCCAGCAGTCGTTCGGACACCAAAGCCGGGGAGCTGTTTTTT. Amino acids: CASSRSDTKAGELFF.

The chain recombines TRBV5-4 with TRBJ1-1; unclear D gene. CDR1 and CDR2 from the germline V gene are SGHNT and YYREEE (reference sequence). Trimming stripped 1 base from V and 8 bases from J, with 9 bases between. The CDR3 extends over 12 amino acids. The CDR3 DNA reads TGTGCCAGCAGCTTGTCTGGGAAAGAAGCTTTCTTT. Translation gives CASSLSGKEAFF.

The J gene is TRBJ2-5, the V gene TRBV13, with TRBD1 as a possible D gene (6 bases). Germline V gene data show CDR1 as PRHDT and CDR2 as FYEKMQ (reference sequence). This CDR3 contains 14 residues. Between the trimmed V and J ends, which lost 1 base and 5 bases, there was a span of 11 bases. This CDR3 is CASSLAAGVETQYF. As DNA, the CDR3 is TGTGCCAGCAGCTTAGCGGCAGGGGTGGAGACCCAGTACTTC.

The chain joins TRBV11-2 to TRBJ2-7; D gene ambiguous. V gave up 1 base and J gave up 0 bases, with 4 bases separating them. Germline CDR1 reads SGHAT; CDR2 reads FQNNGV. The CDR3 totals 13 residues. CDR3 residues: CASSLAVSYEQYF. In nucleotides, the CDR3 is TGTGCCAGCAGCTTAGCCGTCTCCTACGAGCAGTACTTC.

The CDR3 DNA sequence: TGTGCCAGTAGTAAGTATGATTATAGCAATCAGCCCCAGCATTTT. As protein: CASSKYDYSNQPQHF. The rearrangement uses TRBV19 and TRBJ1-5, with no clear D. Germline lookup yields CDR1 LNHDA and CDR2 SQIVND (reference sequence). The CDR3 spans 15 residues. With 4 bases removed from V and 0 bases from J, the gap between germline ends came to 10 bases.

The V and J genes are TRBV6-1 and TRBJ2-7, with 8 bases fitting TRBD1. CDR1 and CDR2 from the germline V gene are MNHNS and SASEGT. The CDR3 runs 17 residues. V trimming: 3 bases; J trimming: 3 bases; junction bases outside the gene matches: 13. The CDR3 region is CASSDNRGFRDGYEQYF. The CDR3 bases are TGTGCCAGCAGTGACAACAGGGGGTTCAGGGATGGCTACGAGCAGTACTTC.

This chain connects TRBV11-1 to TRBJ2-1; 10 bases line up with TRBD2. V dropped 3 bases and J dropped 8; count of bases not matched to a gene: 7. Germline CDR1 reads SGHAT; CDR2 reads FQDESV (reference sequence). CDR3 length: 15 residues. Here the CDR3 reads CASSLGLAGADEQFF. In DNA form, the CDR3 reads TGTGCCAGCAGCTTGGGCCTAGCGGGAGCCGATGAGCAGTTCTTC.

This clone was observed a handful of times. The rearrangement joins TRBV19 to TRBJ1-2; D is unclear. The CDR3 loop spans 12 amino acids. Germline V gene lookup returns CDR1 LNHDA and CDR2 SQIVND (reference sequence). Trimming cost V 5 bases and J 5 bases, with 9 bases left between them. CDR3 sequence: CASSAGRYGYTF. The CDR3 nucleotides are TGTGCCAGTAGTGCAGGACGGTATGGCTACACCTTC.

J is TRBJ2-3 and V is TRBV7-9, with D maybe TRBD2 (6 bases). Deletions cut 2 bases from V and 6 bases from J, with 21 bases between. CDR3 length equals 17 residues. Per germline, CDR1 SEHNR and CDR2 FQNEAQ (reference sequence). The CDR3 spells CASSLISGSTGDDTQYF. The CDR3 DNA reads as TGTGCCAGCAGCTTAATCTCCGGATCAACGGGAGACGATACGCAGTATTTT.